The rows below give T cell receptor beta chains drawn from one sample of a study of technical replicates of blood from a few donors. This table comes from immunoSEQ multiplex PCR, and its TCRdb copy is limited to in-frame clones, with some not included. The sample lists approximately 75,000 clones; 95% were seen once. The sequenced sample was T cells isolated from PBMCs. The receptors here all came from a human donor in good health. Each CDR3 is given with its conserved first and last residue. The D gene is left open where the match is weak. Size is omitted from some rows. Given values are once, few, many or a class for expanded clones.

cdr3_aa | cdr3_nt | clone_size | v_call | d_call | j_call
CASSTTTGGGVDTEAFF | TGTGCCAGCAGCACTACCACAGGGGGCGGAGTGGACACTGAAGCTTTCTTT | - | TRBV7-9 | TRBD1 | TRBJ1-1
CASSHERTLSNQPQHF | TGTGCCAGCAGCCACGAACGGACATTAAGCAATCAGCCCCAGCATTTT | - | TRBV4-2 | - | TRBJ1-5
CASSIAGPYGYTF | TGTGCCAGTAGCATCGCGGGTCCCTATGGCTACACCTTC | - | TRBV19 | - | TRBJ1-2
CASSLSGLLNTEAFF | TGTGCCAGCAGCCTGTCGGGACTCTTGAACACTGAAGCTTTCTTT | - | TRBV7-2 | - | TRBJ1-1
CASSLEAGLVLEGTGELFF | TGTGCCAGCAGCTTAGAAGCGGGGCTTGTCTTAGAGGGCACCGGGGAGCTGTTTTTT | - | TRBV7-9 | TRBD2 | TRBJ2-2
CASSPNPGTQYF | TGTGCCAGCAGCCCTAATCCAGGGACCCAGTACTTC | - | TRBV7-2 | - | TRBJ2-5
CASSGLPRADEQYF | TGTGCCAGCAGCGGACTTCCTCGAGCGGACGAGCAGTACTTC | - | TRBV9 | - | TRBJ2-7
CASSPWESGNTIYF | TGCGCCAGCAGCCCTTGGGAGTCTGGAAACACCATATATTTT | - | TRBV4-1 | - | TRBJ1-3
CAWSPREDEQFF | TGTGCCTGGAGTCCCAGGGAGGATGAGCAGTTCTTC | - | TRBV30 | - | TRBJ2-1
CASSLVAGEETQYF | TGTGCCAGCAGCTTAGTGGCGGGTGAAGAGACCCAGTACTTC | - | TRBV7-2 | - | TRBJ2-5
CASSTGTGGFYEQYF | TGTGCCAGCAGCACCGGGACAGGGGGATTCTACGAGCAGTACTTC | once | TRBV5-6 | TRBD1 | TRBJ2-7
CASSSPGANEKLFF | TGTGCCAGCAGTTCCCCGGGTGCTAATGAAAAACTGTTTTTT | - | TRBV6-6 | - | TRBJ1-4
CASSPNNRGETQYF | TGTGCCAGCAGCCCCAACAACAGGGGTGAGACCCAGTACTTC | - | TRBV7-8 | TRBD1 | TRBJ2-5
CASSLLAGAPYNEQFF | TGTGCCAGCAGTTTATTGGCAGGGGCCCCCTACAATGAGCAGTTCTTC | - | TRBV28 | - | TRBJ2-1
CASSVGLNPGLAGTGELFF | TGTGCCAGCAGCGTAGGCTTAAACCCGGGACTAGCGGGCACCGGGGAGCTGTTTTTT | - | TRBV9 | TRBD2 | TRBJ2-2
CASSLVGRGDYGYTF | TGTGCCAGCAGCTTGGTTGGCAGGGGGGACTATGGCTACACCTTC | - | TRBV5-6 | TRBD1 | TRBJ1-2
CASSKDREASYEQYF | TGTGCCAGCAGTAAGGACAGGGAAGCGTCCTACGAGCAGTACTTC | - | TRBV6-5 | TRBD1 | TRBJ2-7
CASSAGTGGEQYF | TGTGCCAGCAGCGCCGGGACAGGGGGCGAGCAGTACTTC | once | TRBV9 | TRBD1 | TRBJ2-7
CASSFKREMTDTQYF | TGTGCCAGCAGCTTTAAGCGGGAGATGACAGATACGCAGTATTTT | - | TRBV7-9 | TRBD2 | TRBJ2-3
CASSQDFADTQYF | TGCGCCAGCAGCCAAGACTTCGCAGATACGCAGTATTTT | - | TRBV4-1 | - | TRBJ2-3
CASSLPPDREGEQYF | TGTGCCAGCAGCTTACCACCAGACAGGGAAGGCGAGCAGTACTTC | - | TRBV11-2 | TRBD1 | TRBJ2-7
CASSLGTNTEAFF | TGTGCCAGCAGTTTAGGCACGAACACTGAAGCTTTCTTT | - | TRBV28 | - | TRBJ1-1
CASSVGAGVLDTQYF | TGTGCCAGCAGCGTAGGAGCGGGAGTTCTGGATACGCAGTATTTT | once | TRBV9 | TRBD2 | TRBJ2-3
CASMAPRETQYF | TGCGCCAGCATGGCCCCCAGAGAGACCCAGTACTTC | - | TRBV10-2 | - | TRBJ2-5
CASSLVPGYTDTQYF | TGTGCCAGCAGCTTGGTGCCAGGTTATACAGATACGCAGTATTTT | - | TRBV7-6 | - | TRBJ2-3
CASSVDRPNQPQHF | TGTGCCAGCAGTGTAGACAGGCCCAATCAGCCCCAGCATTTT | - | TRBV28 | - | TRBJ1-5
CASSPLRGANEKLFF | TGTGCCAGCTCACCCCTCAGGGGAGCTAATGAAAAACTGTTTTTT | - | TRBV18 | - | TRBJ1-4
CASSLGTSGFYNEQFF | TGTGCCAGCAGCTTAGGGACTAGCGGATTCTACAATGAGCAGTTCTTC | - | TRBV7-9 | TRBD2 | TRBJ2-1
CASREGQGDGNTIYF | TGTGCCAGCAGAGAGGGACAGGGAGACGGAAACACCATATATTTT | - | TRBV5-5 | TRBD1 | TRBJ1-3
CASSPGTQAGANVLTF | TGTGCCAGCAGCCCCGGGACACAGGCTGGGGCCAACGTCCTGACTTTC | - | TRBV5-4 | - | TRBJ2-6
CAWSVRGNTEAFF | TGTGCCTGGAGTGTTAGGGGGAACACTGAAGCTTTCTTT | - | TRBV30 | - | TRBJ1-1
CASTDADRGYQETQYF | TGTGCCAGCACCGATGCGGACAGGGGATATCAAGAGACCCAGTACTTC | - | TRBV11-2 | TRBD1 | TRBJ2-5
CASSPKSGVAKNIQYF | TGTGCCAGCAGCCCTAAGTCGGGGGTGGCCAAAAACATTCAGTACTTC | - | TRBV7-9 | - | TRBJ2-4
CASSDTVRGYTF | TGTGCCAGCAGTGATACAGTCCGTGGCTACACCTTC | - | TRBV6-1 | - | TRBJ1-2
CASSVAIGQGVFEQYF | TGTGCCAGCAGCGTAGCTATAGGTCAGGGGGTGTTCGAGCAGTACTTC | - | TRBV9 | TRBD1 | TRBJ2-7
CAWKADRDHEQYF | TGTGCCTGGAAAGCAGACAGGGACCACGAGCAGTACTTC | - | TRBV30 | TRBD1 | TRBJ2-7
CASRLRQEQFF | TGTGCCAGCAGATTAAGACAGGAGCAGTTCTTC | - | TRBV6-5 | - | TRBJ2-1
CASSQRLAGETYNEQFF | TGCGCCAGCAGCCAAAGATTAGCGGGAGAGACCTACAATGAGCAGTTCTTC | - | TRBV4-1 | TRBD2 | TRBJ2-1
CASSQGARYTETQYF | TGTGCCAGCAGCCAGGGGGCTAGATATACGGAGACCCAGTACTTC | - | TRBV6-1 | TRBD1 | TRBJ2-5
CAISETGTGNEKLFF | TGTGCCATCAGTGAGACCGGGACAGGGAATGAAAAACTGTTTTTT | few | TRBV10-3 | TRBD1 | TRBJ1-4
CASSVERDPYEQYF | TGTGCCAGCAGCGTAGAGCGGGATCCCTACGAGCAGTACTTC | - | TRBV9 | TRBD2 | TRBJ2-7
CASSLAYSSGELFF | TGTGCCAGCAGCTTAGCCTATTCATCGGGGGAGCTGTTTTTT | - | TRBV7-2 | - | TRBJ2-2
CASSLNSGEPQHF | TGTGCCAGCAGCTTAAATTCAGGGGAGCCCCAGCATTTT | - | TRBV7-2 | - | TRBJ1-5
CASRYLAGRTDTQYF | TGTGCCAGCAGGTATCTAGCGGGAAGAACAGATACGCAGTATTTT | - | TRBV5-4 | TRBD2 | TRBJ2-3
CASKSDQPQHF | TGTGCCAGCAAGAGCGATCAGCCCCAGCATTTT | once | TRBV28 | - | TRBJ1-5
CASSQANTGLNTEAFF | TGCGCCAGCAGCCAAGCCAATACAGGGTTGAACACTGAAGCTTTCTTT | - | TRBV4-3 | - | TRBJ1-1
CASGSTSGKQYF | TGTGCCAGCGGGTCGACTAGCGGAAAGCAGTATTTT | - | TRBV5-5 | TRBD2 | TRBJ2-3
CASSSPGTGVGYEQYF | TGTGCCAGCAGCTCGCCCGGGACAGGGGTGGGATACGAGCAGTACTTC | - | TRBV5-4 | TRBD1 | TRBJ2-7
CASSAGGTEAFF | TGTGCCAGCAGCGCAGGGGGCACTGAAGCTTTCTTT | - | TRBV11-1 | TRBD1 | TRBJ1-1
CASSHSPYEQYF | TGTGCCAGCAGCCATAGCCCCTACGAGCAGTACTTC | - | TRBV6-5 | - | TRBJ2-7
CASSYGQIGQPQHF | TGTGCCAGCAGCTACGGACAAATCGGTCAGCCCCAGCATTTT | - | TRBV7-9 | - | TRBJ1-5
CASSHREGVNTEAFF | TGTGCCAGCTCGCATAGGGAGGGGGTGAACACTGAAGCTTTCTTT | - | TRBV18 | - | TRBJ1-1
CASDSNTEAFF | TGTGCCAGTGACTCTAACACTGAAGCTTTCTTT | - | TRBV19 | - | TRBJ1-1
CASSLDSTYNEQFF | TGTGCCAGCAGCTTGGACTCCACCTACAATGAGCAGTTCTTC | - | TRBV5-4 | - | TRBJ2-1